The 4 T cell receptor beta chains given below trace back to one sample, sequenced in a study of Ad26.COV2.S vaccination and SARS-CoV-2 variants. Treatment indicated: some 20 received Ad26.COV2.S at low or high dose, single or two shots; five or six received placebo; per-sample allocation not given. Samples came from day 63 after the first vaccine or placebo injection. The protocol was immunoSEQ multiplex PCR, while the TCRdb copy is restricted to in-frame clones and leaves out a portion. The repertoire holds about 350,000 clones, with approximately 81% as singletons. Source: peripheral blood, taken in a trial of Ad26.COV2.S vaccine versus placebo. These receptors were taken from a person aged 18-65 years who received the Ad26.COV2.S COVID-19 vaccine or a placebo.

The chain uses TRBV4-3 and TRBJ2-7, with D tentatively TRBD1 (6 bases). Germline assignment: CDR1 LGHNA and CDR2 YSLEER. The CDR3 runs 14 residues. V lost 4 bases and J 0 bases, leaving 10 bases between the germline ends. CDR3 residues: CASSPSGVSYEQYF. CDR3 DNA sequence: TGCGCCAGCAGCCCCTCAGGGGTCTCCTACGAGCAGTACTTC.

The rearrangement joins TRBV6-6 to TRBJ2-7; D remains unclear. In germline, CDR1 is MNHNY, CDR2 SVGAGI (reference sequence). The CDR3 covers 12 residues. V lost 5 bases and J 3 bases, leaving 8 bases between the germline ends. CDR3: CASSPLNYEQYF. The CDR3 bases are TGTGCCAGCAGTCCCCTTAACTACGAGCAGTACTTC.

The V and J genes are TRBV7-8 and TRBJ2-2; 13 bases line up with TRBD2. V was pared by 5 bases and J by 4 bases, with 10 bases of the junction left unmatched. The CDR3 sequence is 18 residues long. The V gene's germline CDR1 is SGHVS and CDR2 FQNEAQ. As DNA, the CDR3 is TGTGCCAGCAGCCTCGGACTAGCGGGAGTAATGGGCACCGGGGAGCTGTTTTTT. Its protein is CASSLGLAGVMGTGELFF.

The chain is built from TRBV7-9 and TRBJ1-1; maybe TRBD1 (5 bases). The CDR3 contains 14 residues. Germline loops: CDR1 SEHNR, CDR2 FQNEAQ (reference sequence). Trimming removed 5 bases at V and 1 base at J, with 11 bases between. The CDR3 loop reads CASSQPDRNTEAFF. The CDR3 nucleotides read TGTGCCAGCAGCCAACCTGACAGGAACACTGAAGCTTTCTTT.